The sequence of this TCR beta chain was determined in a study of technical replicates of blood from a handful of donors. Assay: immunoSEQ multiplex PCR; the TCRdb copy retains only in-frame clones and omits some. The sample holds more than 70,000 clones, just over 95% seen once. The CDR3 contains 13 residues. Germline CDR1 is SQVTM and CDR2 is ANQGSEA. V shed 5 bases and J shed 9 bases, with 17 bases lying between them. Source material: T cells isolated from PBMCs. This sequence joins TRBV29-1 and TRBJ2-1, with D possibly TRBD2 on 6 matching bases. The origin of this receptor is a human donor in good health. The CDR3 coding sequence is TGCAGCGTTCCCCCCGGAGGGATCGGTGAGCAGTTCTTC. It is translated as CSVPPGGIGEQFF.